A selection of T cell receptor beta chains follows, all from one sample in a study of regulatory T cells in long-lasting Graves disease. TCRdb redid the calling of the multiplex PCR reads with MiXCR, one entry per CDR3 protein. Among roughly 530,000 distinct CDR3 sequences listed, about 15% were seen once. This same sample was also part of a study on T cells in Graves' hyperthyroidism and ophthalmopathy.

Sequencing was performed on peripheral blood mononuclear cells (PBMCs), taken at new diagnosis, from a patient treated with antithyroid drugs. The receptors shown here come from a middle-aged woman with Graves disease. CDR3s include the opening cysteine and the closing phenylalanine or tryptophan. The D gene is left open where the match is weak. Clone size appears in some rows only: once, few, many, or a class for an expanded clone.

TGTGCCAGCAGTTTATTCCTGGGACCGCAGAGCTCTGGAAACACCATATATTTT CASSLFLGPQSSGNTIYF few TRBV28 18 NA TRBJ1-3
TGTGCCAGCAGTCCGACAGGAGAGGGGACCACAGATACGCAGTATTTT CASSPTGEGTTDTQYF NA TRBV2 16 NA TRBJ2-3
TGTGCCAGTAGTATCTCTAGACTAGCGGGGGGAGATACGCAGTATTTT CASSISRLAGGDTQYF NA TRBV19 16 TRBD2 TRBJ2-3
TGCGCCAGCAGCCGGCCGACAGAGATCCGCGGGGCTTTCTTT CASSRPTEIRGAFF NA TRBV4-1 14 NA TRBJ1-1
TGCAGTGCTAGAGAAGCAGCGCACAATCAGCCCCAGCATTTT CSAREAAHNQPQHF many TRBV20-1 14 NA TRBJ1-5
TGCAGTGCTTCAGCGGGGGGTCCGGGGGCCAACGTCCTGACTTTC CSASAGGPGANVLTF many TRBV20-1 15 TRBD2 TRBJ2-6
TGTGCCAGCAGTCCCCCCCAGGGCGTAGGCTACACCTTC CASSPPQGVGYTF many TRBV28 13 NA TRBJ1-2
TGCGCCAGCAGCTTGGGAGGGACGCAAGAGACCCAGTACTTC CASSLGGTQETQYF many TRBV5-1 14 NA TRBJ2-5
TGTGCCAGCAGCTTAGAGTTCAGTTCGGGAAACACCATATATTTT CASSLEFSSGNTIYF NA TRBV7-2 15 NA TRBJ1-3
TGTGCCAGCATTGGGGCAGCAGGGGTGGATACGCAGTATTTT CASIGAAGVDTQYF few TRBV28 14 NA TRBJ2-3
TGTGCCATCAGTGGGGGACAGGGGAATTCACCCCTCCACTTT CAISGGQGNSPLHF many TRBV10-3 14 TRBD1 TRBJ1-6
TGTGCCAGCAGCCAAGAATCGAGCGGGGCAAACAATGAGCAGTTCTTC CASSQESSGANNEQFF few TRBV3-1 16 TRBD2 TRBJ2-1
TGCAGTGCTAGAGATCGGACGGGCACAACTAACTATGGCTACACCTTC CSARDRTGTTNYGYTF many TRBV20-1 16 NA TRBJ1-2
TGCAGTGCTAGAGATCCAGGGAGGGGGCGAGACGGCGAGCAGTACTTC CSARDPGRGRDGEQYF few TRBV20-1 16 NA TRBJ2-7
TGTGCCAGCAGCTTGACAGGGAGGGCAGATACGCAGTATTTT CASSLTGRADTQYF NA TRBV7-9 14 NA TRBJ2-3
TGTGCCAGCAGCACCAGGGACAGAGGGTACAATGAGCAGTTCTTC CASSTRDRGYNEQFF few TRBV5-5 15 TRBD1 TRBJ2-1
TGTGCCAGCAGCTTCGACTTAGAAAGCTACGAGCAGTACTTC CASSFDLESYEQYF many TRBV12-3/TRBV12-4 14 NA TRBJ2-7
TGTGCTAGTGGTTTTTTCTCCTCCGGAACAGGTCAATCTTCTCGAAACACCATATATTTT CASGFFSSGTGQSSRNTIYF few TRBV12-5 20 NA TRBJ1-3